The source of this TCR beta chain is a study of cytomegalovirus exposure and HLA in healthy donors. Sequencing was performed with immunoSEQ multiplex PCR; in TCRdb, only in-frame clones are kept and a portion is missing. This sample yields over 200,000 clones, of which 90% are seen a single time; 0.3% to 0.4% belongs to the top ten. This CDR3 is built from 15 residues. Germline assignment: CDR1 MDHEN and CDR2 SYDVKM. Trimming cost V 4 bases and J 4 bases; bases outside gene matches: 6. The TCR was taken from a woman younger than 30 in good health and CMV-seronegative. The rearrangement links TRBV28 to TRBJ2-7; TRBD1 matches 11 bases. The sequenced material came from PBMCs. Written as DNA, the CDR3 is TGTGCCAGCAGTTCAATTGGGACAGGGGGTTACGAGCAGTACGTC. Its translation is CASSSIGTGGYEQYV.